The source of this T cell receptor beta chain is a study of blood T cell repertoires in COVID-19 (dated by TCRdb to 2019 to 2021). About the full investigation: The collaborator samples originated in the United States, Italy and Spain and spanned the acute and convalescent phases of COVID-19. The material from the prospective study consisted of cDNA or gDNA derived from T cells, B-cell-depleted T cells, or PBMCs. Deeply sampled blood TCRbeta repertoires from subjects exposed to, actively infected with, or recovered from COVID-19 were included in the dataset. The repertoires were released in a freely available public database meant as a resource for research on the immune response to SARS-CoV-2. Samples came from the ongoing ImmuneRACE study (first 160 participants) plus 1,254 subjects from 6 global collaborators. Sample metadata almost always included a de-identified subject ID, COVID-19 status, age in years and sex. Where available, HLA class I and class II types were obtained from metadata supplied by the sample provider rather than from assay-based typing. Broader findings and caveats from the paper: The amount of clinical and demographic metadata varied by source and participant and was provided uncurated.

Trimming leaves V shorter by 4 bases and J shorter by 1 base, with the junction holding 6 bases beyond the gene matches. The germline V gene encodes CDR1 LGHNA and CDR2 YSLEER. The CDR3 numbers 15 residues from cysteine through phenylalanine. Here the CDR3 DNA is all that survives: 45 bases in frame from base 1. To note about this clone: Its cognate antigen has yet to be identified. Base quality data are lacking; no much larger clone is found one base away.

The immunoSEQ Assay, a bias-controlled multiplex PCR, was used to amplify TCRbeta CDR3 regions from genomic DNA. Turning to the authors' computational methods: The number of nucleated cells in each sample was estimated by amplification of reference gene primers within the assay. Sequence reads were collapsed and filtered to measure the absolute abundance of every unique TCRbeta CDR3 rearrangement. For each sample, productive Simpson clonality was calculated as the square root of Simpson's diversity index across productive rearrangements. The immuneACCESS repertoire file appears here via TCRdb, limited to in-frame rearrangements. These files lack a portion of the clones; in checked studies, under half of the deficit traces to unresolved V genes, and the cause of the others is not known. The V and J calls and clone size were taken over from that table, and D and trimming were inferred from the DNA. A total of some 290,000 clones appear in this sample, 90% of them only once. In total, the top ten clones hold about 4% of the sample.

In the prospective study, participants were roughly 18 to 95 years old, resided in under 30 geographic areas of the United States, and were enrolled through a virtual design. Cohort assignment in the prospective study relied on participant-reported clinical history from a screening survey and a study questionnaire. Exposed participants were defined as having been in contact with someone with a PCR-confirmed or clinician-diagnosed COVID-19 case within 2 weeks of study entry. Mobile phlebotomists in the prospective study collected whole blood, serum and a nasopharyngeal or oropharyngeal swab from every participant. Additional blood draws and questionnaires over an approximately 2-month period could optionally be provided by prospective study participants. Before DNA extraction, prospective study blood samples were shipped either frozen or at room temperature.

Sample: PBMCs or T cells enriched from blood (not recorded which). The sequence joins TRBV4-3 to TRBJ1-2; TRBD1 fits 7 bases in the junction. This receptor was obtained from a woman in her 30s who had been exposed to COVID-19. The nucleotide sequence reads TGCGCCAGCAGCCTTCGACAGGGTCTTAACTATGGCTACACCTTC. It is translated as CASSLRQGLNYGYTF.